This T cell receptor (beta chain) appears in the sequencing data of a study of OX40 agonist ivuxolimab in advanced cancers. About the study: Recorded diagnoses for dose-escalation patients were hepatocellular carcinoma, melanoma, renal cell or head and neck cancer. Therapy given before enrollment (anti-PD-1, anti-PD-L1 or anti-CTLA-4) was allowed, and 40% had some.

The CDR3 contains 14 residues. Trimming took 5 bases from V and 4 from J, leaving 12 bases between them. CDR1 is MNHEY, CDR2 SMNVEV, per germline (reference sequence). Notes on this clone: The antigen remains unidentified. The same CDR3 is also encoded by other DNA sequences in this sample.

The study, taken as a whole, reports: Determination of antigen specificity was not performed for the expanded peripheral T cells.

The repertoire was sequenced with immunoSEQ multiplex PCR; TCRdb's copy has only in-frame clones and lacks some. The sample lists under 85,000 clones; 60% to 80% were seen once. The source is an adult with an advanced solid tumor such as melanoma, head and neck, liver or kidney cancer. The chain couples TRBV27 to TRBJ1-3, with D perhaps TRBD1 (6 bases). The specimen was CD4+ or CD8+ T cells sorted from blood, collected in a trial of the OX40 agonist ivuxolimab. The CDR3 bases are TGTGCCAGCAGTCCAGACAGGCCCGGAAACACCATATATTTT. Translating gives CASSPDRPGNTIYF.